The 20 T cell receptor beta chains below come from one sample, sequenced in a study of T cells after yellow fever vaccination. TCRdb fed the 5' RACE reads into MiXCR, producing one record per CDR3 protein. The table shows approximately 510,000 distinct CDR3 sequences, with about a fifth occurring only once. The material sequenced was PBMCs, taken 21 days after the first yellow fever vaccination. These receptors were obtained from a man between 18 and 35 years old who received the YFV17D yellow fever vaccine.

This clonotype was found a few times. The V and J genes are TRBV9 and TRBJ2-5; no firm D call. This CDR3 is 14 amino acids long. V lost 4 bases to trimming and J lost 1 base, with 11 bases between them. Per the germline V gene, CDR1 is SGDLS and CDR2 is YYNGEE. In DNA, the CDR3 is TGTGCCAGCAGCCCCGGAGCTCCCCAAGAGACCCAGTACTTC. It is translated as CASSPGAPQETQYF.

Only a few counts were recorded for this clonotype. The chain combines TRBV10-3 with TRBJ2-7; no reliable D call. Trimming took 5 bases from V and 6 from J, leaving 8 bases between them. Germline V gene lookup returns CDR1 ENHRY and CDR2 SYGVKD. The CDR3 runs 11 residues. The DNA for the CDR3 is TGTGCCATCAGTCCCTCCACCGAGCAGTACTTC. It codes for CAISPSTEQYF.

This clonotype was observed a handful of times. In DNA, the CDR3 is TGTGCCAGCAGTTTAGGCAGGTTTAGCGGCTACACCTTC. Its protein is CASSLGRFSGYTF. This chain uses TRBV12-3 or TRBV12-4 with TRBJ1-2; D gene ambiguous. V lost 1 base and J lost 8, with 11 bases in between. This CDR3 comprises 13 residues.

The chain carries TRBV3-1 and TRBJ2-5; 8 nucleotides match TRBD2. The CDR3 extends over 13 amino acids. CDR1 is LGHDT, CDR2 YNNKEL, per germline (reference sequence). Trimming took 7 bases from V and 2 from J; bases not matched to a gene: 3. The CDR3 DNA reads TGTGCCAGCACGCCGGGAGGGCAAGAGACCCAGTACTTC. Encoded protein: CASTPGGQETQYF.

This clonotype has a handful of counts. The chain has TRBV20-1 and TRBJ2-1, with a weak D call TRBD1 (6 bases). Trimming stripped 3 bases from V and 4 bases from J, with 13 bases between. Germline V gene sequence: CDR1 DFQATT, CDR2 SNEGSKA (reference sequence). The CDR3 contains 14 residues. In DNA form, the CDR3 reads TGCAGTGCTAGGATGGGGGCGAATTACAATGAGCAGTTCTTC. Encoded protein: CSARMGANYNEQFF.

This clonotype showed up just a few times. The CDR3 coding sequence is TGTGCCAGCAGCTCAAAGGGTATAGAAGGGTCGGGGGCCCCCCCCCATAGCAATCAGCCCCAGCATTTT. This translates into CASSSKGIEGSGAPPHSNQPQHF. This sequence joins TRBV7-1 and TRBJ1-5, with D maybe TRBD1 (6 bases). TRBV7-1 belongs to the ORF category, with a function that is uncertain. V lost 2 bases and J lost 0, with 32 bases in between. The CDR3 loop spans 23 amino acids.

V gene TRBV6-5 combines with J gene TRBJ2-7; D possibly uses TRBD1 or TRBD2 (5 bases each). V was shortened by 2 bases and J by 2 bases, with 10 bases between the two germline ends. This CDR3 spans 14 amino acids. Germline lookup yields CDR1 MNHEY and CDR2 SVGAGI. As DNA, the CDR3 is TGTGCCAGCAGTTACGGGGGAACCCCCTACGAGCAGTACTTC. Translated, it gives CASSYGGTPYEQYF.

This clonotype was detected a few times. In DNA, the CDR3 is TGCAGTGCCAGCGGGACAGCTAATTCACCCCTCCACTTT. It is translated as CSASGTANSPLHF. The gene calls are TRBV20-1 and TRBJ1-6, with 7 bases that match TRBD1. Germline CDR1 is DFQATT and CDR2 is SNEGSKA (reference sequence). The CDR3 runs 13 residues. The J segment lost 6 bases and the V segment lost 6 bases, leaving 5 bases of the junction unmatched.

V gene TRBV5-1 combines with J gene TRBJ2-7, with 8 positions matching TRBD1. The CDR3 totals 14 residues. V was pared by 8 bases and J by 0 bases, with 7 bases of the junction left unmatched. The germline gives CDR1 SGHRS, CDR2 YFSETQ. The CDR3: CASTDRVSSYEQYF. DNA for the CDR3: TGCGCCAGTACGGACAGGGTCAGCTCCTACGAGCAGTACTTC.

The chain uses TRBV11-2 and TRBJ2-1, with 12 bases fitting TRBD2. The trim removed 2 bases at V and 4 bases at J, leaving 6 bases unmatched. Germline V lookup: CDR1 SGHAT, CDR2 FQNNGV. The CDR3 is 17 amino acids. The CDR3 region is CASSLPSGGAGYNEQFF. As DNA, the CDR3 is TGTGCCAGCAGCTTACCTAGCGGGGGGGCAGGGTACAATGAGCAGTTCTTC.

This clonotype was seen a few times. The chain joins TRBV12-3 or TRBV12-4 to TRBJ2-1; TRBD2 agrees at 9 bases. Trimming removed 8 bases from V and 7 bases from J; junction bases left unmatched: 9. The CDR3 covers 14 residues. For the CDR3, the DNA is TGTGCCAGCGGTGCTGGCGGGGGGGCTAATGAGCAGTTCTTC. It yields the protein CASGAGGGANEQFF.

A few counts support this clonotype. The CDR3 loop is CASRPTGSGTQYF. The DNA of the CDR3 is TGTGCCAGCAGACCTACAGGGTCGGGGACCCAGTACTTC. J is TRBJ2-5 and V is TRBV12-3 or TRBV12-4; weak D call: TRBD1 (6 bases). V was pared by 6 bases and J by 7 bases, with 15 bases between. This CDR3 has 13 amino acids.

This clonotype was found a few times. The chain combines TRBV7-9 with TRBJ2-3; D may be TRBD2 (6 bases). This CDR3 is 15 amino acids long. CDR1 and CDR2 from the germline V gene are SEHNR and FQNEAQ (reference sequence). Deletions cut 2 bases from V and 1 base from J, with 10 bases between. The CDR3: CASSLLPGGTDTQYF. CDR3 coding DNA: TGTGCCAGCAGCTTACTTCCGGGGGGCACAGATACGCAGTATTTT.

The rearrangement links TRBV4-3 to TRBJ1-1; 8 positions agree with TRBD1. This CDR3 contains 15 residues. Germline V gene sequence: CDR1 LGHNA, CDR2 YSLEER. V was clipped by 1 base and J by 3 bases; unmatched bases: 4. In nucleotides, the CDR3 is TGCGCCAGCAGCCAAGGACAGGGGTTGTACACTGAAGCTTTCTTT. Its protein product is CASSQGQGLYTEAFF.

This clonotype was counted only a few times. CDR3 protein: CASSDRGSSGANVLTF. The CDR3 region has the DNA TGTGCCAGCTCAGACAGGGGGAGCTCTGGGGCCAACGTCCTGACTTTC. This sequence joins TRBV18 and TRBJ2-6; 9 nucleotides line up with TRBD1. This CDR3 contains 16 residues. V was clipped by 5 bases and J by 0 bases; unmatched bases: 2. CDR1 and CDR2 from the germline V gene are KGHSH and LQKENI.

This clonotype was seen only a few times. CDR3 nucleotides: TGTGCCAGCAGTTACTCTTCGGACTCTTCCAAAAACATTCAGTACTTC. It translates to CASSYSSDSSKNIQYF. The genes are TRBV6-5 and TRBJ2-4, with a tentative D call TRBD2 (5 bases). This CDR3 has 16 residues. Looked up from germline, CDR1 is MNHEY and CDR2 is SVGAGI. V lost 0 bases and J lost 2, with 11 bases in between.

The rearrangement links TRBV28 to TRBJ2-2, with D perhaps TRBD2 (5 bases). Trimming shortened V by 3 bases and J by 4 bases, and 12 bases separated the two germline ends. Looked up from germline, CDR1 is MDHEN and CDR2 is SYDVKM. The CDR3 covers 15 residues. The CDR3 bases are TGTGCCAGCAGTTTCGGTGCTGGGAGCACCGGGGAGCTGTTTTTT. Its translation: CASSFGAGSTGELFF.

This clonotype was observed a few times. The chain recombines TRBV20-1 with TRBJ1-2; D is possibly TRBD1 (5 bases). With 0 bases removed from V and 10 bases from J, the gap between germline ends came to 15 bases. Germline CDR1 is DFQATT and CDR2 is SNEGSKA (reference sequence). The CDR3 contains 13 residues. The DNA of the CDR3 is TGCAGTGCTAGAGATGGGGGGATGCAGGTCTACACCTTC. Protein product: CSARDGGMQVYTF.

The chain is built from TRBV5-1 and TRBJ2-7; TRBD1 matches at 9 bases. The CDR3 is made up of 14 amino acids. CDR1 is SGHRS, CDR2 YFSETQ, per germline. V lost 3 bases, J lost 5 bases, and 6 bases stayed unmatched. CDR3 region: CASSSGTGSDEQYF. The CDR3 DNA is TGCGCCAGCAGCTCCGGGACAGGGAGCGACGAGCAGTACTTC.

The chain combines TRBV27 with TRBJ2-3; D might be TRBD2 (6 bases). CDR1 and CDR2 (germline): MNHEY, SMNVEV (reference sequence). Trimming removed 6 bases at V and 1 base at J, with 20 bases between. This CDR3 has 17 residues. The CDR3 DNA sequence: TGTGCCAGCAGCCTACGCTCGGGACTCGGGGGCACAGATACGCAGTATTTT. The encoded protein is CASSLRSGLGGTDTQYF.